This TCR beta chain stems from a study of cytomegalovirus exposure and HLA in healthy donors. Study background: The roughly 130 validation repertoires used the same platform as the 650 to 750 first-cohort repertoires, a later analysis reported. Findings of the study overall: Rarity held for most TCR sequences, but there were some public TCRs that occurred in many donors.

The table came from immunoSEQ multiplex PCR; TCRdb's copy has only in-frame clones and leaves some out. Of about 110,000 clones listed, about 85% are singletons. The CDR3 is made up of 14 amino acids. The J segment lost 3 bases and the V segment lost 5 bases, leaving 7 bases of the junction unmatched. CDR1 is SEHNR and CDR2 is FQNEAQ in the germline V gene (reference sequence). For this clone: Antigen: not known.

The chain has TRBV7-9 and TRBJ2-7, with TRBD1 matching over 7 bases. The TCR sequence derives from a woman under 30 in good health and CMV-seronegative. The sample was PBMCs. CDR3 sequence reads: CASSGQPGGYEQYF. CDR3 nucleotide sequence: TGTGCCAGCAGCGGCCAGCCAGGGGGCTACGAGCAGTACTTC.